The next 25 T cell receptor beta chains were all read from a single sample in a study of cytotoxic CD8 clonotypes in ibrutinib-treated CLL. Repertoires were generated with immunoSEQ multiplex PCR, while TCRdb's copy carries only in-frame clones and drops some. Of approximately 160,000 clones in the sample, 70% to 90% are singletons; the top ten hold around 3.1%. The sample was PBMCs, taken at disease progression, from a patient treated with ibrutinib. All receptors come from a human donor with chronic lymphocytic leukemia.

This chain joins TRBV2 and TRBJ2-1, with 7 bases that match TRBD1. J was trimmed by 1 base and V by 3 bases; bases with no gene match: 6. The CDR3 length is 16 residues. Germline assignment: CDR1 SNHLY and CDR2 FYNNEI. CDR3 sequence reads: CASSETGQRSYNEQFF. As DNA, the CDR3 is TGTGCCAGCAGTGAGACGGGACAGCGATCCTACAATGAGCAGTTCTTC.

The chain carries TRBV11-2 and TRBJ2-7, with D possibly being TRBD1 or TRBD2 (5 bases each). The CDR3 is made up of 15 amino acids. Germline V CDR1 and CDR2: SGHAT, FQNNGV. Deletions cut 0 bases from V and 3 bases from J, with 12 bases between. DNA for the CDR3: TGTGCCAGCAGCTTAGATAAAGGGGAGTTCTACGAGCAGTACTTC. This codes for CASSLDKGEFYEQYF.

The rearrangement links TRBV28 to TRBJ1-2, with TRBD1 identical over 7 bases. The length of the CDR3 is 13 residues. V lost 7 bases and J lost 8; bases outside the gene matches: 10. The V gene's germline CDR1 is MDHEN and CDR2 SYDVKM. CDR3 sequence reads: CASTGDRVGGYTF. Here the CDR3 DNA reads TGTGCCAGCACCGGAGACAGGGTGGGCGGCTACACCTTC.

The J gene is TRBJ2-7, the V gene TRBV11-2; D perhaps matches TRBD2 (5 bases). V lost 5 bases to trimming and J lost 1 base, with 15 bases between them. CDR3 length equals 15 residues. Germline CDR1 reads SGHAT; CDR2 reads FQNNGV. The CDR3 region has the DNA TGTGCCAGCAGCCGTCTGGGCGGGTCGTCCTACGAGCAGTACTTC. Encoded protein: CASSRLGGSSYEQYF.

The V gene is TRBV27, the J gene TRBJ2-2, with D perhaps matching TRBD2 (6 bases). The CDR3 is 14 amino acids. Trimming left V 2 bases short and J 3 bases short, with 7 bases between. Germline CDR1 MNHEY, CDR2 SMNVEV (reference sequence). CDR3 sequence reads: CASSLREDTGELFF. In DNA, the CDR3 is TGTGCCAGCAGTTTAAGGGAGGACACCGGGGAGCTGTTTTTT.

The chain recombines TRBV18 with TRBJ2-3; D remains unclear. CDR3 size: 17 residues. The V gene's germline CDR1 is KGHSH and CDR2 LQKENI. Trimming stripped 6 bases from V and 4 bases from J, with 23 bases between. CDR3 loop: CASSTLAASTKADTQYF. CDR3 nucleotide sequence: TGTGCCAGCTCGACATTGGCGGCTTCTACAAAAGCAGATACGCAGTATTTT.

Written as DNA, the CDR3 is TGTGCCAGCAGCTCCAATGGGCGCGGGAAAAGCTCCTACAATGAGCAGTTCTTC. As protein: CASSSNGRGKSSYNEQFF. The chain employs TRBV7-6 and TRBJ2-1; D might be TRBD2 (6 bases). The germline gives CDR1 SGHVS, CDR2 FNYEAQ. This CDR3 has 18 residues. The V end was cut by 4 bases, the J end by 0 bases, with 19 bases between.

The V and J genes are TRBV28 and TRBJ2-3, with D possibly matching TRBD2 (6 bases). Germline V gives CDR1 MDHEN, CDR2 SYDVKM. V gave up 6 bases and J gave up 6 bases, with 25 bases separating them. The CDR3 contains 17 residues. In DNA, the CDR3 is TGTGCCAGCAGCCTTATACGGTTAGCGGAACGAGGGGATACGCAGTATTTT. The encoded protein is CASSLIRLAERGDTQYF.

This clone was seen a handful of times. The V and J genes are TRBV2 and TRBJ1-5; TRBD1 aligns across 9 bases. Per germline, CDR1 SNHLY and CDR2 FYNNEI. This CDR3 spans 14 amino acids. Losses at the gene ends were 6 bases for V and 5 bases for J; bases not matched to a gene: 5. CDR3 nucleotides: TGTGCCAGCAGGATAGGGACAGGGCATCAGCCCCAGCATTTT. Protein product: CASRIGTGHQPQHF.

This chain joins TRBV29-1 and TRBJ2-7, with TRBD2 as a possible D gene (6 bases). The germline CDR1 and CDR2 sequences are SQVTM and ANQGSEA. V was trimmed by 0 bases and J by 0 bases, leaving 15 bases between them. The CDR3 has 16 residues. CDR3 amino acids: CSVEEVVGGNSYEQYF. The CDR3 DNA reads TGCAGCGTTGAAGAAGTGGTGGGAGGAAACTCCTACGAGCAGTACTTC.

The chain is built from TRBV2 and TRBJ2-6, with D uncertain. Between the trimmed V and J ends, which lost 8 bases and 0 bases, there was a span of 8 bases. The germline CDR1 and CDR2 sequences are SNHLY and FYNNEI. The CDR3 has 14 residues. The CDR3 reads CASFKISGANVLTF. CDR3 bases: TGTGCCAGCTTTAAAATCTCTGGGGCCAACGTCCTGACTTTC.

The gene calls are TRBV19 and TRBJ1-4; D call uncertain. Trimming left V 5 bases short and J 2 bases short, with 9 bases between. Germline CDR1 reads LNHDA; CDR2 reads SQIVND (reference sequence). The CDR3 has 14 residues. The CDR3 loop is CASSVTHTNEKLFF. The CDR3 DNA reads as TGTGCCAGTAGTGTGACACACACTAATGAAAAACTGTTTTTT.

The chain couples TRBV28 to TRBJ2-7; tentative D call: TRBD2 (6 bases). V lost 1 base to trimming and J lost 6 bases, with 19 bases between them. The CDR3 is made up of 16 amino acids. Germline V gene data show CDR1 as MDHEN and CDR2 as SYDVKM. CDR3 nucleotide sequence: TGTGCCAGCAGTTTATCCGTGGGACTGAGGCAGGGCGAGCAGTACTTC. Translating gives CASSLSVGLRQGEQYF.

The chain combines TRBV7-2 with TRBJ2-7, with D uncertain. Trimming removed 2 bases at V and 4 bases at J, with 12 bases between. Germline V gene sequence: CDR1 SGHTA, CDR2 FQGNSA. The CDR3 runs 14 residues. Here the CDR3 reads CASSLPQMPYEQYF. The CDR3, as DNA: TGTGCCAGCAGCTTACCGCAAATGCCATACGAGCAGTACTTC.

The chain links TRBV5-6 to TRBJ2-3, with 7 bases lining up with TRBD1. The CDR3 runs to 14 residues. In germline, CDR1 is SGHDT, CDR2 YYEEEE. J lost 8 bases, V lost 3 bases, and 9 bases had no gene match. The CDR3 sequence is CASSWGTESGTQYF. CDR3 nucleotide sequence: TGTGCCAGCAGCTGGGGGACAGAAAGTGGTACGCAGTATTTT.

The chain is built from TRBV19 and TRBJ1-1; 7 bases line up with TRBD1. Germline trimming cut 0 bases from V and 0 bases from J; bases unmatched to any gene: 10. CDR1 is LNHDA and CDR2 is SQIVND in the germline V gene (reference sequence). This CDR3 spans 18 amino acids. The CDR3 spells CASSIDKQGYRMNTEAFF. The CDR3 DNA reads as TGTGCCAGTAGTATAGATAAACAGGGGTATAGGATGAACACTGAAGCTTTCTTT. Variable domain in full (rest from reference TRBV19 and TRBJ1-1): DGGITQSPKYLFRKEGQNVTLSCEQNLNHDAMYWYRQDPGQGLRLIYYSQIVNDFQKGDIAEGYSVSREKKESFPLTVTSAQKNPTAFYLCASSIDKQGYRMNTEAFFGQGTRLTVV.

The chain joins TRBV13 to TRBJ2-1; D unclear. Per the germline V gene, CDR1 is PRHDT and CDR2 is FYEKMQ (reference sequence). Trimming removed 9 bases from V and 9 bases from J, with 12 bases in between. CDR3 size: 11 residues. The CDR3 region is CARFLRTEQFF. The CDR3 bases are TGTGCCAGATTTCTCAGGACTGAGCAGTTCTTC. Supplemented by reference TRBV13 and TRBJ2-1, the full variable domain reads AAGVIQSPRHLIKEKRETATLKCYPIPRHDTVYWYQQGPGQDPQFLISFYEKMQSDKGSIPDRFSAQQFSDYHSELNMSSLELGDSALYFCARFLRTEQFFGPGTRLTVL.

The J gene is TRBJ1-5, the V gene TRBV28; 7 bases are shared with TRBD1. The germline V gene has CDR1 MDHEN and CDR2 SYDVKM. The V gene end was trimmed by 5 bases and the J gene end by 7 bases; junction bases not matched to a gene: 8. There are 14 residues in the CDR3. The CDR3 region is CASSPTGAGQPQHF. CDR3 sequence (DNA): TGTGCCAGCAGTCCTACAGGGGCAGGGCAGCCCCAGCATTTT.

The gene calls are TRBV15 and TRBJ2-2; TRBD2 might be the D (5 bases). The germline CDR1 and CDR2 sequences are LNHNV and YYDKDF (reference sequence). The CDR3 length is 15 residues. Trimming took off 0 bases at V and 6 bases at J, with 11 bases between the two ends. DNA of the CDR3: TGTGCCACCAGCAGAGATTATCGGGGTGCCGGGGAGCTGTTTTTT. As protein: CATSRDYRGAGELFF.

This chain uses TRBV19 with TRBJ2-1; D possibly corresponds to TRBD2 (6 bases). V was cut by 4 bases and J by 1 base, with 17 bases left in between. CDR1 is LNHDA and CDR2 is SQIVND in the germline V gene (reference sequence). The CDR3 runs to 17 residues. The CDR3 protein is CASSTARLVGSYNEQFF. The CDR3 nucleotides read TGTGCCAGTAGTACCGCCCGACTAGTTGGGTCCTACAATGAGCAGTTCTTC.

This rearrangement joins TRBV18 to TRBJ1-3, with D uncertain. Germline V gene sequence: CDR1 KGHSH, CDR2 LQKENI. Trimming pared 2 bases from V and 0 bases from J, leaving 11 bases between. There are 16 residues in the CDR3. CDR3 DNA: TGTGCCAGCTCACCAATCGACCTACACTCTGGAAACACCATATATTTT. Its translation: CASSPIDLHSGNTIYF.

The gene calls are TRBV19 and TRBJ1-2, with unresolved D. The germline V gene has CDR1 LNHDA and CDR2 SQIVND (reference sequence). CDR3 length equals 11 residues. Trimming cost V 5 bases and J 8 bases, with 9 bases left between them. The CDR3 region is CASSAVGGYTF. The CDR3 region has the DNA TGTGCCAGTAGTGCTGTCGGGGGCTACACCTTC.

The V gene is TRBV28, the J gene TRBJ2-3; TRBD1 is a possible D gene (7 bases). The CDR3 sequence is 16 residues long. The V and J ends lost 3 bases and 2 bases respectively, with 15 bases between them. The germline CDR1 and CDR2 sequences are MDHEN and SYDVKM. CDR3 DNA: TGTGCCAGCAGTTTTAGCTCAGGGGGGCTCACAGATACGCAGTATTTT. It encodes CASSFSSGGLTDTQYF.

The chain couples TRBV2 to TRBJ1-3, with TRBD1 matching over 11 bases. The CDR3 totals 16 residues. V trimming: 7 bases; J trimming: 2 bases; junction bases outside the gene matches: 7. Germline V gene lookup returns CDR1 SNHLY and CDR2 FYNNEI. The CDR3 DNA sequence: TGTGCCAGCATCCCGCGGGACAGGGGGGCTGGAAACACCATATATTTT. Amino acids: CASIPRDRGAGNTIYF.

This chain uses TRBV10-3 with TRBJ2-7, with 9 bases lining up with TRBD2. Germline CDR1 reads ENHRY; CDR2 reads SYGVKD. V was pared by 0 bases and J by 5 bases, with 8 bases of the junction left unmatched. This CDR3 is 16 amino acids long. The DNA of the CDR3 is TGTGCCATCAGTGAGTCGTTGGCTAGCGGGATCCACGAGCAGTACTTC. It codes for CAISESLASGIHEQYF.